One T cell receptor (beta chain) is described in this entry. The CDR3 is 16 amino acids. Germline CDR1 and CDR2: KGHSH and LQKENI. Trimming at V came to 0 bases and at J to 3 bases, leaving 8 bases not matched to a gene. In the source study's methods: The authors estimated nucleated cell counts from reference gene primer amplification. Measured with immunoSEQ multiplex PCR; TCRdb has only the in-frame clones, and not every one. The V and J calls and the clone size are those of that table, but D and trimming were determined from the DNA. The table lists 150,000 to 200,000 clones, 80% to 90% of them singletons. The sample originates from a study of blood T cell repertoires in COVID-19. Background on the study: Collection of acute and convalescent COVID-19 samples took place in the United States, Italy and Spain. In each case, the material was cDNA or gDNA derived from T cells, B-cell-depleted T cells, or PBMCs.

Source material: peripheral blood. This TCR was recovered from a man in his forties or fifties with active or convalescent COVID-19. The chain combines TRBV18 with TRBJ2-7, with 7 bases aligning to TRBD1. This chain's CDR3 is CASSPPRQGRDYEQYF. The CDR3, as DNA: TGTGCCAGCTCACCACCTAGACAGGGACGGGACTACGAGCAGTACTTC.